These 32 T cell receptor beta chains share one sample of origin, sequenced in a study of T cell changes during pregnancy in multiple sclerosis. Method: immunoSEQ multiplex PCR; TCRdb's copy keeps in-frame clones and lacks some. Of tens of thousands of clones in the sample, around 86% were seen once. The source material was CD8+ T cells from peripheral blood mononuclear cells, sampled in the first trimester of pregnancy. These receptors were collected from a female donor in good health, enrolled as a control in a pregnancy study.

This rearrangement joins TRBV6-4 to TRBJ1-2; 7 positions agree with TRBD1. The germline V gene has CDR1 MRHNA and CDR2 SNTAGT. V trimming: 3 bases; J trimming: 2 bases; junction bases outside the gene matches: 0. CDR3 length: 13 amino acids. CDR3 region: CASSEQGNYGYTF. The CDR3, as DNA: TGTGCCAGCAGTGAACAGGGGAACTATGGCTACACCTTC.

The chain uses TRBV7-8 and TRBJ2-1, with TRBD2 matching over 10 bases. CDR1 is SGHVS, CDR2 FQNEAQ, per germline. Germline trimming cut 5 bases from V and 9 bases from J; bases unmatched to any gene: 7. This CDR3 has 14 residues. CDR3 sequence reads: CASSQSGRAGEQFF. As DNA, the CDR3 is TGTGCCAGCAGCCAGAGCGGGAGGGCCGGTGAGCAGTTCTTC.

V gene TRBV28 combines with J gene TRBJ1-6; unclear D gene. The CDR3 has 15 amino acids. Germline CDR1 and CDR2: MDHEN and SYDVKM. V was pared by 4 bases and J by 8 bases, with 15 bases between. CDR3 sequence: CASSSAGGVYSPLHF. As DNA, the CDR3 is TGTGCCAGCAGTTCGGCCGGCGGGGTTTATTCACCCCTCCACTTT. Supplemented by reference TRBV28 and TRBJ1-6, the full variable domain reads DVKVTQSSRYLVKRTGEKVFLECVQDMDHENMFWYRQDPGLGLRLIYFSYDVKMKEKGDIPEGYSVSREKKERFSLILESASTNQTSMYLCASSSAGGVYSPLHFGNGTRLTVT.

The genes are TRBV2 and TRBJ2-3; TRBD2 matches 11 bases. The CDR3 consists of 15 residues. V was pared by 7 bases and J by 0 bases, with 3 bases of the junction left unmatched. Germline CDR1 and CDR2: SNHLY and FYNNEI. The CDR3: CASTTSGGSTDTQYF. The CDR3 DNA reads TGTGCCAGCACTACTAGCGGGGGAAGCACAGATACGCAGTATTTT.

The chain has TRBV5-1 and TRBJ2-7; D is ambiguous. V was clipped by 0 bases and J by 6 bases, with 7 bases between them. The CDR3 has 12 residues. Germline CDR1 is SGHRS and CDR2 is YFSETQ. The CDR3 coding sequence is TGCGCCAGCAGCTTGGAACAAACCGAGCAGTACTTC. Translation gives CASSLEQTEQYF.

The chain combines TRBV27 with TRBJ2-3; tentatively, D is TRBD2 (6 bases). Germline CDR1 and CDR2: MNHEY and SMNVEV (reference sequence). The CDR3 loop spans 16 amino acids. The V and J ends lost 0 bases and 0 bases respectively, with 10 bases between them. This chain's CDR3 is CASSLSTGLSTDTQYF. CDR3 bases: TGTGCCAGCAGTTTATCGACGGGACTGAGCACAGATACGCAGTATTTT.

This clone was picked up one time. The rearrangement links TRBV7-3 to TRBJ2-7, with 9 nucleotides matching TRBD2. CDR3 length: 15 residues. Germline loops: CDR1 SGHTA, CDR2 FQGTGA. With V trimmed by 3 bases and J by 0 bases, 3 bases remained unmatched. The CDR3 DNA is TGTGCCAGCAGCTTTGGAGCGGGAGGCTCCTACGAGCAGTACTTC. It codes for CASSFGAGGSYEQYF.

V gene TRBV19 combines with J gene TRBJ2-3; 12 bases fit TRBD2. Germline CDR1 LNHDA, CDR2 SQIVND (reference sequence). V shed 1 base, J shed 6 bases, and the junction held 2 bases outside the gene matches. CDR3 length: 15 amino acids. The CDR3 reads CASSIVGLAGDTQYF. The CDR3 region has the DNA TGTGCCAGTAGTATAGTCGGACTAGCGGGGGATACGCAGTATTTT.

The gene calls are TRBV15 and TRBJ2-7; 9 bases agree with TRBD2. In germline, CDR1 is LNHNV, CDR2 YYDKDF (reference sequence). V lost 4 bases, J lost 1 base, and 5 bases stayed unmatched. The CDR3 loop spans 15 amino acids. CDR3 sequence: CATSIIAGASYEQYF. CDR3 nucleotide sequence: TGTGCCACCAGCATAATAGCGGGAGCTTCCTACGAGCAGTACTTC. Together with reference TRBV15 and TRBJ2-7, the CDR3 gives the full variable domain: DAMVIQNPRYQVTQFGKPVTLSCSQTLNHNVMYWYQQKSSQAPKLLFHYYDKDFNNEADTPDNFQSRRPNTSFCFLDIRSPGLGDTAMYLCATSIIAGASYEQYFGPGTRLTVT.

The rearrangement joins TRBV4-3 to TRBJ2-3, with TRBD2 identical over 9 bases. Germline V gives CDR1 LGHNA, CDR2 YSLEER. The CDR3 runs 16 residues. V lost 0 bases, J lost 3 bases, and 4 bases stayed unmatched. The CDR3 region has the DNA TGCGCCAGCAGCCAAGAACCTAGCGGGATAACAGATACGCAGTATTTT. As protein: CASSQEPSGITDTQYF.

The J gene is TRBJ1-5, the V gene TRBV28; TRBD1 matches 10 bases. The CDR3 spans 17 residues. The V segment lost 6 bases and the J segment 0 bases; nucleotides outside the gene matches: 8. Germline loops: CDR1 MDHEN, CDR2 SYDVKM. The CDR3 sequence: CASRRDRGSYSNQPQHF. CDR3 in DNA: TGTGCCAGCAGAAGGGACAGGGGATCCTATAGCAATCAGCCCCAGCATTTT.

The gene calls are TRBV5-1 and TRBJ2-5; 11 nucleotides align to TRBD2. The CDR3 consists of 14 residues. With V trimmed by 4 bases and J by 4 bases, 3 bases remained unmatched. CDR1 and CDR2 from the germline V gene are SGHRS and YFSETQ. Here the CDR3 DNA reads TGCGCCAGCAGCGTAGCGGGGGGGCCAGAGACCCAGTACTTC. It translates to CASSVAGGPETQYF. Full variable domain (outside the CDR3, taken from reference TRBV5-1 and TRBJ2-5): KAGVTQTPRYLIKTRGQQVTLSCSPISGHRSVSWYQQTPGQGLQFLFEYFSETQRNKGNFPGRFSGRQFSNSRSEMNVSTLELGDSALYLCASSVAGGPETQYFGPGTRLLVL.

The J gene is TRBJ2-3, the V gene TRBV19; unclear D gene. Germline loops: CDR1 LNHDA, CDR2 SQIVND (reference sequence). The V gene lost 5 bases and the J gene lost 6 bases, with 3 bases spanning the gap. This CDR3 spans 10 amino acids. The CDR3 protein is CASSEDTQYF. Written as DNA, the CDR3 is TGTGCCAGTAGTGAGGATACGCAGTATTTT.

The chain couples TRBV2 to TRBJ2-7, with 13 bases matching TRBD2. Trimming cost V 5 bases and J 1 base; bases outside gene matches: 8. Per the germline V gene, CDR1 is SNHLY and CDR2 is FYNNEI. The CDR3 covers 17 residues. Here the CDR3 reads CASSRGLAGDRSYEQYF. In nucleotides, the CDR3 is TGTGCCAGCAGTCGAGGACTAGCGGGAGATCGTTCCTACGAGCAGTACTTC.

In this sample, this clone turned up a few times. The rearrangement joins TRBV19 to TRBJ2-1; a weak D match, TRBD2 (5 bases). Trimming cost V 4 bases and J 5 bases, with 12 bases left between them. Germline lookup yields CDR1 LNHDA and CDR2 SQIVND (reference sequence). The CDR3 totals 14 residues. DNA for the CDR3: TGTGCCAGTAGTAGGGTGACCGGGGACAATGAGCAGTTCTTC. It translates to CASSRVTGDNEQFF.

The chain has TRBV2 and TRBJ1-3; 7 nucleotides align to TRBD1. The V gene's germline CDR1 is SNHLY and CDR2 FYNNEI. This CDR3 is 14 amino acids long. V lost 10 bases and J lost 3; bases outside the gene matches: 9. CDR3 sequence reads: CAIVRTGGGNTIYF. The CDR3 region has the DNA TGTGCCATCGTCCGGACAGGAGGTGGAAACACCATATATTTT.

The chain carries TRBV5-4 and TRBJ2-2; weak D call: TRBD2 (5 bases). CDR1 and CDR2 (germline): SGHNT, YYREEE (reference sequence). Trimming took 0 bases from V and 0 from J, leaving 6 bases between them. The CDR3 extends over 15 amino acids. This chain's CDR3 is CASSLELANTGELFF. In DNA, the CDR3 is TGTGCCAGCAGCTTGGAACTAGCGAACACCGGGGAGCTGTTTTTT.

The V and J genes are TRBV7-9 and TRBJ2-7; 7 nucleotides line up with TRBD2. Germline lookup yields CDR1 SEHNR and CDR2 FQNEAQ (reference sequence). The CDR3 totals 15 residues. With 2 bases clipped from V and 3 bases from J, the junction kept 7 bases outside the gene matches. In DNA form, the CDR3 reads TGTGCCAGCAGCTTATTTGGGGGGGGTAGCTACGAGCAGTACTTC. This sequence encodes CASSLFGGGSYEQYF.

The J gene is TRBJ2-1, the V gene TRBV11-3; 9 nucleotides line up with TRBD1. V was clipped by 5 bases and J by 6 bases; unmatched bases: 11. The CDR3 length is 16 residues. The germline CDR1 and CDR2 sequences are SGHNT and YENEEA. In nucleotides, the CDR3 is TGTGCCAGCAGCCCGCGGGACAGGGTTACTTCCAATGAGCAGTTCTTC. The encoded protein is CASSPRDRVTSNEQFF.

The chain recombines TRBV28 with TRBJ1-1; 10 bases match TRBD1. Germline V gene data show CDR1 as MDHEN and CDR2 as SYDVKM. V was clipped by 6 bases and J by 3 bases; unmatched bases: 13. The CDR3 is made up of 17 amino acids. CDR3 residues: CASSLEGTGEGDTEAFF. The CDR3 DNA is TGTGCCAGCAGCCTTGAAGGGACAGGGGAAGGGGACACTGAAGCTTTCTTT.

This sequence joins TRBV28 and TRBJ2-3; the match to TRBD2 covers 11 bases. J gave up 4 bases and V 8 bases, and 14 bases lay outside the gene matches. CDR1 is MDHEN and CDR2 is SYDVKM in the germline V gene. The CDR3 is made up of 17 amino acids. CDR3 DNA: TGTGCCAGCGACAGGGTAGCGGGAGGGAAGCGGCCAGATACGCAGTATTTT. Translation: CASDRVAGGKRPDTQYF.

CDR3 residues: CASRTASYEQYF. The CDR3, as DNA: TGTGCCAGCAGGACAGCCTCCTACGAGCAGTACTTC. The V and J genes are TRBV25-1 and TRBJ2-7, with D maybe TRBD1 (5 bases). Germline V CDR1 and CDR2: MGHDK, SYGVNS. CDR3 length: 12 amino acids. V was cut by 6 bases and J by 0 bases, with 6 bases left in between.

This chain links TRBV9 with TRBJ1-1; D call uncertain. Trimming left V 3 bases short and J 1 base short, with 4 bases between. The CDR3 has 12 amino acids. Germline-derived CDR1 and CDR2 are SGDLS and YYNGEE. CDR3 DNA: TGTGCCAGCAGCGCTTGGAACACTGAAGCTTTCTTT. It codes for CASSAWNTEAFF.

The rearrangement uses TRBV23-1 and TRBJ2-6; D not certain. TRBV23-1 is sorted into the ORF group, with uncertain function. The CDR3 loop spans 15 amino acids. V was pared by 5 bases and J by 5 bases, with 13 bases between. DNA of the CDR3: TGCGCCAGCAGTACGCAACAAAGTCGGGCCAACGTCCTGACTTTC. Translated: CASSTQQSRANVLTF.

This chain links TRBV19 with TRBJ1-1; the D is unclear. Germline V CDR1 and CDR2: LNHDA, SQIVND (reference sequence). V shed 5 bases and J shed 8 bases, with 15 bases lying between them. The CDR3 spans 13 residues. As DNA, the CDR3 is TGTGCCAGTAGTGTGGCAAGAGGTGGGGAAGCTTTCTTT. Residues: CASSVARGGEAFF.

This clone came up a few times. The genes are TRBV30 and TRBJ1-2, with 8 positions matching TRBD1. Unmatched junction bases numbered 1, after V lost 5 bases and J lost 2 bases. This CDR3 region has 12 residues. Germline V gene data show CDR1 as GTSNPN and CDR2 as SVGIG (reference sequence). Here the CDR3 DNA reads TGTGCCTGGGGACAGGGAAACTATGGCTACACCTTC. This gives the protein CAWGQGNYGYTF.

This rearrangement joins TRBV29-1 to TRBJ2-5; 16 bases fit TRBD2. From germline, CDR1 is SQVTM and CDR2 ANQGSEA. V lost 5 bases to trimming and J lost 3 bases; unmatched junction nucleotides: 9. This CDR3 has 17 residues. The CDR3 region has the DNA TGCAGCGTTCCGGGACTAGCGGGAGGGCCGTCCGAAGAGACCCAGTACTTC. Translated: CSVPGLAGGPSEETQYF.

This sequence joins TRBV27 and TRBJ2-1; weak D call: TRBD1 (6 bases). Per the germline V gene, CDR1 is MNHEY and CDR2 is SMNVEV (reference sequence). This CDR3 comprises 14 residues. V was cut by 0 bases and J by 8 bases, with 11 bases left in between. In DNA, the CDR3 is TGTGCCAGCAGTTTATCTAGGGGGTGGGATGAGCAGTTCTTC. As protein: CASSLSRGWDEQFF.

The chain employs TRBV7-9 and TRBJ1-5; no clear D gene. Trimming shortened V by 1 base and J by 4 bases, and 5 bases separated the two germline ends. The CDR3 contains 13 residues. Germline V gene lookup returns CDR1 SEHNR and CDR2 FQNEAQ (reference sequence). DNA of the CDR3: TGTGCCAGCAGCTTAGGTGTAAATCAGCCCCAGCATTTT. It encodes CASSLGVNQPQHF. Supplemented by reference TRBV7-9 and TRBJ1-5, the full variable domain reads DTGVSQNPRHKITKRGQNVTFRCDPISEHNRLYWYRQTLGQGPEFLTYFQNEAQLEKSRLLSDRFSAERPKGSFSTLEIQRTEQGDSAMYLCASSLGVNQPQHFGDGTRLSIL.

This chain connects TRBV6-6 to TRBJ2-1, with TRBD2 matching 8 bases. Germline V gene data show CDR1 as MNHNY and CDR2 as SVGAGI (reference sequence). With V trimmed by 0 bases and J by 7 bases, 8 bases remained unmatched. The CDR3 runs to 16 residues. CDR3 sequence reads: CASSYSLGTSMNEQFF. The CDR3 nucleotides are TGTGCCAGCAGTTACTCGCTCGGGACTAGTATGAATGAGCAGTTCTTC.

This clone occurred once. This sequence joins TRBV27 and TRBJ1-6; 8 bases agree with TRBD1. This CDR3 is built from 13 residues. V dropped 8 bases and J dropped 6; count of bases not matched to a gene: 3. Germline CDR1 reads MNHEY; CDR2 reads SMNVEV (reference sequence). CDR3 bases: TGTGCCAGCCAGGACAGGGTTAATTCACCCCTCCACTTT. Its translation is CASQDRVNSPLHF.

The CDR3 loop is CASSPGSPPNEAQYF. The DNA for the CDR3 is TGTGCCAGCAGCCCCGGGAGTCCCCCCAATGAGGCGCAGTATTTT. The rearrangement uses TRBV6-6 and TRBJ2-3, with a weak D call TRBD2 (6 bases). The V gene lost 6 bases and the J gene lost 10 bases, with 23 bases spanning the gap. This CDR3 comprises 15 residues. From germline, CDR1 is MNHNY and CDR2 SVGAGI (reference sequence).